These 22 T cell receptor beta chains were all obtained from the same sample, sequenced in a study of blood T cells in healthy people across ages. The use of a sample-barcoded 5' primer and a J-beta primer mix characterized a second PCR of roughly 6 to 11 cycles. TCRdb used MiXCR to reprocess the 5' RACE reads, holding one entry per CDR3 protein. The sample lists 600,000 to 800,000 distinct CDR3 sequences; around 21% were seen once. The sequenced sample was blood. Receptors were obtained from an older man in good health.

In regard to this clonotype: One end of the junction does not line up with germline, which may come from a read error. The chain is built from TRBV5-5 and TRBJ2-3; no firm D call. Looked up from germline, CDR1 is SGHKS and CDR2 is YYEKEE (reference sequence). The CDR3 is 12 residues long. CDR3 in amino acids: CATSFSTDTQYF. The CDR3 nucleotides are TGTGCCACCAGCTTTTCTACAGATACGCAGTATTTT.

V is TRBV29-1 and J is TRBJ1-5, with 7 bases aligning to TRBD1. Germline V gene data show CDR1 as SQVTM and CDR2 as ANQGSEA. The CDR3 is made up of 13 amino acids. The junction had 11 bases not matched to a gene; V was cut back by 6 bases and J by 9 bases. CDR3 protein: CSVGTDWDSPQHF. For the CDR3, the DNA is TGCAGCGTGGGGACAGATTGGGATTCGCCCCAGCATTTT. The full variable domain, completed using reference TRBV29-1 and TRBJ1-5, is SAVISQKPSRDICQRGTSLTIQCQVDSQVTMMFWYRQQPGQSLTLIATANQGSEATYESGFVIDKFPISRPNLTFSTLTVSNMSPEDSSIYLCSVGTDWDSPQHFGDGTRLSIL.

The CDR3, as DNA: TGTGCCAGCAGGCAAGCGACGGGTGGAGTCGGGACCCAGTACTTC. This encodes CASRQATGGVGTQYF. The chain joins TRBV7-2 to TRBJ2-1; no reliable D call. Near its end, the DNA agrees better with TRBJ2-5, so the J call may be wrong. The germline CDR1 and CDR2 sequences are SGHTA and FQGNSA. The CDR3 loop spans 15 amino acids.

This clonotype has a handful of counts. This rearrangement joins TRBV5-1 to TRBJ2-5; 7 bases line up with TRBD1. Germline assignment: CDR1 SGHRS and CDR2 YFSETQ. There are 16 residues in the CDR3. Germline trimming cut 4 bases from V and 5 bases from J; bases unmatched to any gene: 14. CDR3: CASSTLLTGRDETQYF. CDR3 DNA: TGCGCCAGCAGCACCCTACTGACAGGGAGAGACGAGACCCAGTACTTC.

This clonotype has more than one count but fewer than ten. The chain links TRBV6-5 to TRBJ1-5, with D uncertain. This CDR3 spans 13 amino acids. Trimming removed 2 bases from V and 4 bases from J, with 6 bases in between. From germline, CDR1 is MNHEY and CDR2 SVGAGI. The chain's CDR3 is CASSYAVNQPQHF. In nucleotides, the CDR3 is TGTGCCAGCAGTTACGCCGTTAATCAGCCCCAGCATTTT.

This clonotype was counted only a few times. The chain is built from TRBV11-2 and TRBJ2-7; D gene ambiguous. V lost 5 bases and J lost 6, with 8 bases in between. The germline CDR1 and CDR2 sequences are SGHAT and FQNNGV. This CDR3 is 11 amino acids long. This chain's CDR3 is CASSQQREQYF. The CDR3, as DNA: TGTGCCAGCAGCCAGCAGCGCGAGCAGTACTTC.

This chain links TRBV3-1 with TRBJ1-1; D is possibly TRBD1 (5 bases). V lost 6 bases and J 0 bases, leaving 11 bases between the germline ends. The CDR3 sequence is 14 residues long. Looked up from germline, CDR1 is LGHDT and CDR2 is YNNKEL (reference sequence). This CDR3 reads CASRQTAMNTEAFF. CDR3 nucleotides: TGTGCCAGCAGGCAGACAGCCATGAACACTGAAGCTTTCTTT. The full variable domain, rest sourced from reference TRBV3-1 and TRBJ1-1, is DTAVSQTPKYLVTQMGNDKSIKCEQNLGHDTMYWYKQDSKKFLKIMFSYNNKELIINETVPNRFSPKSPDKAHLNLHINSLELGDSAVYFCASRQTAMNTEAFFGQGTRLTVV.

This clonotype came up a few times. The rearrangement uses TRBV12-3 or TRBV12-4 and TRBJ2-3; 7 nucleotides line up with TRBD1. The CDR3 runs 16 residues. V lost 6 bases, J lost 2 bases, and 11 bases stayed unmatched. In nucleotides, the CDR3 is TGTGCCAGCAGAAGACAGGGCAGGGCTAACACAGATACGCAGTATTTT. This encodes CASRRQGRANTDTQYF.

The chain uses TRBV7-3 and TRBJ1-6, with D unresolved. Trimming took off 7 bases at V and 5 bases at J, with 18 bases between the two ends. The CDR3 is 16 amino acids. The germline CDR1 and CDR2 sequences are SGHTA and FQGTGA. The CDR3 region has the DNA TGTGCCAGCAACCCGGAGGGCCCGAAGAATAATTCACCCCTCCACTTT. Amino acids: CASNPEGPKNNSPLHF.

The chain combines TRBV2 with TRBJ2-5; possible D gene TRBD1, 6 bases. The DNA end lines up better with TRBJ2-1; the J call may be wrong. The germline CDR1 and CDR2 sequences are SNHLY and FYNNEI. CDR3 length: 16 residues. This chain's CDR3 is CASRWDLWTVYNEQFF. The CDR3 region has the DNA TGTGCCAGCAGATGGGATCTCTGGACAGTTTACAATGAGCAGTTCTTC.

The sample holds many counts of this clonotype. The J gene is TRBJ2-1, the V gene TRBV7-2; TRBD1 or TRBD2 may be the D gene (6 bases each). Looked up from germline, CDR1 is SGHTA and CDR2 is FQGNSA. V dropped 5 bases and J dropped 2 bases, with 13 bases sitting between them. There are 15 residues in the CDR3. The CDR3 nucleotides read TGTGCCAGCAGCCTCGGGGGCGGTCCCTACAATGAGCAGTTCTTC. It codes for CASSLGGGPYNEQFF.

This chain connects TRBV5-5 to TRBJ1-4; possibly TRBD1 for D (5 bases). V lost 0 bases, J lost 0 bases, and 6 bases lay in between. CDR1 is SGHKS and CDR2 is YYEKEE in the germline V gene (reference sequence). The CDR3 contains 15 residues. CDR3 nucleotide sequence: TGTGCCAGCAGCTTGGGGGGGACAACTAATGAAAAACTGTTTTTT. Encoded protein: CASSLGGTTNEKLFF.

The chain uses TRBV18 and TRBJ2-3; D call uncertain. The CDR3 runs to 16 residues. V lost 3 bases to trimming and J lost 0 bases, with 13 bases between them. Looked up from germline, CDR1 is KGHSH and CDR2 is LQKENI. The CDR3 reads CASSPAVPSSTDTQYF. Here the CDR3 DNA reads TGTGCCAGCTCACCGGCCGTCCCTTCTAGCACAGATACGCAGTATTTT.

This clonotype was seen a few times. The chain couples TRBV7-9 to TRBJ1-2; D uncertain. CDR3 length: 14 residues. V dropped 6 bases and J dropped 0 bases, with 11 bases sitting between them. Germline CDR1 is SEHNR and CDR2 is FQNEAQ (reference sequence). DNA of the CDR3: TGTGCCAGCAGTGAAGTGCTCTCTAACTATGGCTACACCTTC. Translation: CASSEVLSNYGYTF.

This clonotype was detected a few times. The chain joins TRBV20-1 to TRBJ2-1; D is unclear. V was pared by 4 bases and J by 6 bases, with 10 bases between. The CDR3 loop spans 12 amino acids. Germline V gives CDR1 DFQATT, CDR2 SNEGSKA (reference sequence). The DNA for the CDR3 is TGCAGTGCTACTCGTCCCCCCAATGAGCAGTTCTTC. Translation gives CSATRPPNEQFF.

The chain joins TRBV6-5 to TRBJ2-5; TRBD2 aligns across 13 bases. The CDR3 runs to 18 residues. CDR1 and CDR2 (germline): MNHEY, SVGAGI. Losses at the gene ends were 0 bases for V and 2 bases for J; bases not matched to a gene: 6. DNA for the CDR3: TGTGCCAGCAGTTACTCAACGGGGACTAGCGGGATTCAAGAGACCCAGTACTTC. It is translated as CASSYSTGTSGIQETQYF.

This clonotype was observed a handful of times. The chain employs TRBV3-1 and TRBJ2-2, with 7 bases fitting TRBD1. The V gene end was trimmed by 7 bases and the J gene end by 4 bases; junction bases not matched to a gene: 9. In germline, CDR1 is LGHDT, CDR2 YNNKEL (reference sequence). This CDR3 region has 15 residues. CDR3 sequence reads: CASTLGGTGTGELFF. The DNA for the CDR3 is TGTGCCAGCACCCTAGGGGGCACGGGCACCGGGGAGCTGTTTTTT.

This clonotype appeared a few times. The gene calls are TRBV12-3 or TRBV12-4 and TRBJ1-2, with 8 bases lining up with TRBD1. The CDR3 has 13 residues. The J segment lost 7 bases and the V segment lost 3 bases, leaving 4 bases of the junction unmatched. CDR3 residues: CASSFGDRTGYTF. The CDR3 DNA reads TGTGCCAGCAGTTTTGGGGACAGGACTGGCTACACCTTC.

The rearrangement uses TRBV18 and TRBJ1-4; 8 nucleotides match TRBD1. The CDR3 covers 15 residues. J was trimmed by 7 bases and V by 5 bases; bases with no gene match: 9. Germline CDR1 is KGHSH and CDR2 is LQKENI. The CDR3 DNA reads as TGTGCCAGCTCAATCGGACAGGGTGGTAGTGAAAAACTGTTTTTT. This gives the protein CASSIGQGGSEKLFF.

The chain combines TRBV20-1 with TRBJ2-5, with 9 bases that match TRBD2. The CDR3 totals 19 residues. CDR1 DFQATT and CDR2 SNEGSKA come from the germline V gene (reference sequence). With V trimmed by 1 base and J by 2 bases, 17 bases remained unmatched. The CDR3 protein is CSARGRLAGEEGRQETQYF. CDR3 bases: TGCAGTGCTAGAGGTCGGTTAGCGGGAGAAGAAGGTCGTCAAGAGACCCAGTACTTC.

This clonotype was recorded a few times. This CDR3 is CASSSVGSGRASTDTQYF. The DNA for the CDR3 is TGTGCCAGCAGCTCCGTGGGGAGCGGGAGGGCTAGCACAGATACGCAGTATTTT. The chain joins TRBV7-3 to TRBJ2-3, with 10 nucleotides matching TRBD2. The CDR3 length is 18 residues. J lost 0 bases, V lost 4 bases, and 10 bases had no gene match. Germline V gene lookup returns CDR1 SGHTA and CDR2 FQGTGA. The variable domain in full, completed from reference TRBV7-3 and TRBJ2-3, reads GAGVSQTPSNKVTEKGKYVELRCDPISGHTALYWYRQSLGQGPEFLIYFQGTGAADDSGLPNDRFFAVRPEGSVSTLKIQRTERGDSAVYLCASSSVGSGRASTDTQYFGPGTRLTVL.

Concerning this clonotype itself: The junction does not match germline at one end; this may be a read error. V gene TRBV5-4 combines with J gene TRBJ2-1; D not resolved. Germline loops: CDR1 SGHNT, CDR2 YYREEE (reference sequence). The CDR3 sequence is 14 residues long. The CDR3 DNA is TGTGCCAGCAGCTTCGGTAGCTCCTACAATGAGCAGTCCTTC. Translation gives CASSFGSSYNEQSF.